This T cell receptor beta chain was profiled in a study of blood T cell repertoires in COVID-19. Study background: Material from acute and convalescent COVID-19 was sourced from the United States, Italy and Spain.

The V end was cut by 7 bases, the J end by 10 bases, with 10 bases between. The CDR3 contains 11 residues. The germline gives CDR1 SNHLY, CDR2 FYNNEI. Libraries were prepared by immunoSEQ multiplex PCR; TCRdb keeps only in-frame clonotypes and omits some of them. The table has hundreds of thousands of clones, 70% to 90% seen once. A Seattle source enrolled patients during active infection and followed them longitudinally. Sequenced material: peripheral blood. The clonotype originates from an older woman with COVID-19, enrolled during active disease. The chain combines TRBV2 with TRBJ1-4; no firm D call. CDR3: CASNTGVKLFF. CDR3 nucleotide sequence: TGTGCCAGCAATACTGGAGTAAAACTGTTTTTT.